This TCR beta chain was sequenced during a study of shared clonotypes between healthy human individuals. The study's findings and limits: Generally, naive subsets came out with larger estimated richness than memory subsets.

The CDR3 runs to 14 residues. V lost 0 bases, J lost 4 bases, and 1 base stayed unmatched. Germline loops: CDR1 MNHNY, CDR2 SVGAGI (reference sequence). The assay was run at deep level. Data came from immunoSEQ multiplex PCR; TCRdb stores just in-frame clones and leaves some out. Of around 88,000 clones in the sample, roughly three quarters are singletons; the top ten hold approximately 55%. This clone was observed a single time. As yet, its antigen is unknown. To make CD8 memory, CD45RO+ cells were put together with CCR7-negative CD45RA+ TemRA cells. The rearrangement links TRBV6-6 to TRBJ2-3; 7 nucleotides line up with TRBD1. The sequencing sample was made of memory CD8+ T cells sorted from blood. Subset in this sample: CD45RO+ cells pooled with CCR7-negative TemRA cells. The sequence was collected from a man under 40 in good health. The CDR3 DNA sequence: TGTGCCAGCAGTTACTCGACAGGGCCAGATACGCAGTATTTT. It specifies CASSYSTGPDTQYF.